This paragraph reports one T cell receptor beta chain. The antigen this receptor binds is unknown. The input lacks base qualities; no much larger clone sits a single base away. The CDR1 and CDR2 encoded by the germline V gene are SGHVS and FQNEAQ. The CDR3 has 15 amino acids, counting the end cysteine and phenylalanine. Of the read, only the CDR3 DNA is kept; its 45 bases are in frame from base 1. V is pared back by 4 bases and J by 3 bases, with 16 bases lying between the germline termini. The sample comes from a study of cytomegalovirus exposure and HLA in healthy donors (dated by TCRdb to 2015 to 2018). The study in broad terms: An earlier analysis of roughly 610 of the donors reported 276 Gb of sequence data and approximately 120 million unique TCR beta sequences obtained from about 179 million T cells. Both class I and class II loci were covered by HLA typing, at four-digit resolution. Alongside the repertoire data, information on donor age, sex, ethnicity and CMV serostatus was compiled. Among the approximately 430 genotyped donors, 75% to 90% belonged to the genetic ancestry cluster associated with self-reported Caucasian donors. To predict cytomegalovirus infection status, the study brought together high-throughput TCR immunosequencing, statistical association of individual TCRs with disease status, and machine learning. Four or five DR-DQ haplotypes were treated as single units for association and clustering because of strong linkage in the cohort. Along with the approximately 700-subject first cohort, a separate validation cohort of over a hundred different subjects was used. In an earlier analysis of roughly 540 of the donors, high-throughput TCR beta sequencing was used to judge whether each TCR beta V gene segment behaved as functional or pseudogenic. Typing coverage varied by locus: 629-630 donors for A, B, C, DRB1 and DQB1; approximately 500 for DQA1; some 610 for DPA1; 400 to 480 for DPB1. A later analysis re-analyzed previously published TCR beta repertoires from 600 to 850 donors and added high-resolution HLA genotyping to study TCR occurrence patterns. The aim of the study was to test whether cataloging public T cell receptors could identify signatures of past pathogen exposure. The study used immunosequencing to profile the T cell repertoires of approximately 690 subjects and linked those repertoires to cytomegalovirus serostatus. Across around 400 genotyped donors of the cohort, an average of about 250,000 unique TCR beta nucleotide sequences per donor were sequenced, and approximately 19% of those sequences were non-productive. A later genetic analysis took genome-wide SNP genotypes for 398 of the 666 donors and used that subset as a discovery cohort. About 330 gigabases of sequencing data and approximately 91 million unique TCR sequences made up an early release that covered over 550 HLA-typed donors. In the later analysis, no new phenotypic data were used to find candidate immune exposures; instead, reliance was placed on TCR beta sequences and their occurrence across donors. All discovery cohort repertoires had been generated on a single sequencing platform. General study outcomes and caveats: A few of the identified cytomegalovirus-associated TCR beta chains were confirmed in vitro to be specific for cytomegalovirus antigens. Specific HLA alleles were associated with 15,000 to 20,000 TCR beta sequences at a false discovery rate of 0.05 in a later analysis. A later analysis found that most CMV-associated TCR beta chains appeared HLA-restricted, with HLA associations seemingly driven largely by CMV exposure. Compared with the 666-donor mean, donors in an Asian-associated ancestry cluster had fewer N-insertions in productive TCRs, according to a later genetic analysis. When HLA alleles, especially DR and DQ, strongly co-occurred, attributing TCR associations to individual alleles was difficult. In an earlier analysis of about 600 of the donors, most TCR beta V segments appeared in productive rearrangements about 87% or about 30% of the time, broadly matching IMGT annotations. The sequencing pipeline was judged likely to have produced a cluster of highly shared sequence variants as a technical artifact. In a later analysis, several top co-occurrence clusters were reported to appear linked to parvovirus B19, influenza, CMV and Epstein-Barr virus. In a later analysis, HLA-associated TCR beta chains showed more clonal expansion and lower generation probabilities than non-associated chains that were equally common. Linkage disequilibrium might explain the correlated functional status among segregating V segments, but an unknown experimental factor could not be ruled out. For the cohort, immune exposure information was limited to CMV serostatus. This cohort had only TCR beta chains sequenced, and the lack of alpha or paired-chain data limited which features could be detected. Because counts were too low, roughly 16 rarely observed V segments, including chromosome 9 orphons, were excluded from the earlier analysis of several hundred of the donors. In both the original and validation cohorts, the classifier was reported to diagnose cytomegalovirus status with high specificity and sensitivity. A later genetic analysis associated a missense DCLRE1C variant with V-gene and J-gene trimming of TCR beta chains, and an independent cohort replicated the association. Some IMGT-functional V segments, including TRBV6-2 and TRBV6-3, could not be told apart with the 87-base-pair reads, so those segments were excluded. Roughly uniform sequencing depth across donors was assumed in presence/absence analyses, although this assumption may not hold. In the study, around 150 TCR beta chains were listed as associated with cytomegalovirus. According to a later analysis, TCR association rates differed among HLA loci, with DRB1 alleles showing the most associated TCRs and HLA-C alleles showing the fewest. A further reported finding was that TCR beta sequences accurately predicted the HLA-A and HLA-B alleles for most subjects in the first cohort. While some public TCRs were present in many individuals, most TCR sequences turned up only very rarely across donors. Because HLA typing was unavailable for some donors at each locus, only the typed subset was used in association tests. It was suggested by the authors that the approach could potentially be generalized to other disease states and immunological phenotypes.

The cohort comprised fewer than 700 healthy bone marrow donors. At the time of sampling, all cohort members were nominally healthy, though unrecorded immune exposures were likely present. The donor tested CMV seronegative, placing the donor among the 352 seronegative members of the cohort. Every donor gave a peripheral blood sample, and the peripheral blood mononuclear cells from that sample were used for TCR beta sequencing. The Qiagen DNeasy Blood Extraction Kit was used to extract genomic DNA from the blood cell samples. Library preparation employed the immunoSEQ multiplex PCR assay. For the multiplex PCR, a mixture combining 60 forward primers for TCR Vbeta segments and 13 reverse primers for TCR Jbeta segments was used. Amplification of the CDR3 region of rearranged TCR beta genes was performed with a multiplex PCR assay on genomic DNA. The Illumina HiSeq System was used to sequence the amplified TCR beta libraries as 87-base-pair reads. Regarding the original processing steps: In a later analysis, tens of millions of unique TCR beta chains were counted across the 500 to 700 repertoires, and roughly 9.9 million of these chains were shared by at least two donors. A nearest-neighbor algorithm error-corrected the raw reads and collapsed the reads into unique sequences, merging closely related sequences to remove PCR and sequencing errors. To assign V, D and J gene segments, CDR3 sequences were aligned to IMGT reference sequences. For a sequence to be retained, a match of at least six nucleotides to both a V gene segment and a J gene segment was required. A rearrangement counted as productive if the CDR3 had no stop codons and remained in frame with V and J, and every other rearrangement counted as non-productive. CDR3 was defined by IMGT convention, running from the second conserved V-encoded cysteine to the conserved J-encoded phenylalanine. The earlier analysis of 450 to 750 of the donors excluded any sequence lacking an unambiguous match to a single V gene segment. An earlier analysis of a few hundred of the donors called V segments functional above 56.7% productive rearrangements and segregating when the between-donor standard deviation exceeded 5%. A statistical classification framework was built for diagnosing cytomegalovirus status from the catalog of TCR beta chain sequences. In a later analysis, V and J genes were assigned by comparing TCR nucleotide sequences against IMGT/GENE-DB human TR gene sequences. Using the TCRdist pipeline, a later analysis assigned CDR3 sequences along with most-parsimonious VDJ recombination scenarios. In a later analysis, every TCR beta chain was defined by the combination of its CDR3 amino acid sequence and its V-gene family, and reads without a unique V-gene family were dropped. To address suspected cross-contamination and a sequencing artifact, a later analysis removed 592 highly shared, low-generation-probability nucleotide sequences. In a later analysis, a clonal expansion index for each public chain was calculated from normalized within-repertoire ranks of inferred template counts. Generation probabilities in a later analysis came from a VDJ recombination model fitted to out-of-frame rearrangements, and those results were checked against IGoR. Hypergeometric tests were used in a later analysis to score TCR-TCR, TCR-HLA and TCR-CMV co-occurrence, with a repertoire-size bias correction applied to the TCR pairs. A later analysis estimated false discovery rates by permuting HLA or CMV assignments 20 times. A later analysis grouped co-occurring TCRs with DBSCAN, adding TCRdist sequence similarity when clustering within HLA-allele-positive subsets. Repertoires with fewer than 30,000 or more than 120,000 public chains were left out of co-occurrence clustering, as were about 5 repertoires with anomalous nucleotide sharing. In TCRdb, the immuneACCESS table is reduced to in-frame sequences with V and J assigned. These tables do not hold every clone; where another copy was compared, an unresolved V gene accounts for under half, and the others remain unexplained. The DNA was the basis for D and trimming; V, J and clone size are from that table. A total of about 54,000 clones appear in this sample, approximately 82% of them only once. The ten largest clonotypes hold approximately 3% of the sample.

This chain is built from TRBV7-8 and TRBJ2-7; TRBD2 is a weak D gene call, 6 bases matching. The sequence came from a woman in her late teens or twenties in good health and CMV-seronegative. The sample taken for sequencing was PBMCs. The CDR3: CASSSSRRAVYEQYF. The DNA reads as follows: TGTGCCAGCAGCTCTAGCAGGAGGGCGGTCTACGAGCAGTACTTC.